This T cell receptor beta chain was observed in a study of Graves' ophthalmopathy and Graves' hyperthyroidism. General study findings and limits: A majority of expanded thyroid clonotypes exceeding 0.001 frequency were likewise present in blood. Sensitivity of roughly 64% and specificity of 72% to 80% were achieved by the model that predicted ophthalmopathy progression. Using 13 signatures, a model distinguished ophthalmopathy from stable hyperthyroidism, reaching 87.88% sensitivity and roughly 80% specificity.

The germline CDR1 and CDR2 sequences are SGHKS and YYEKEE (reference sequence). The CDR3 is made up of 14 amino acids. V was shortened by 3 bases and J by 3 bases, with 7 bases between the two germline ends. RNA transcripts were the source from which TCR beta CDR3 regions were amplified. RT-PCR was first run with HTBI primers, then multiplex PCR in a second round. TCRdb reprocessed the multiplex PCR reads with MiXCR, giving one entry per CDR3 protein. The table records 500,000 to 800,000 distinct CDR3 sequences, more than 40% of them present only once. Notes on this clonotype: What it recognizes is unknown.

This clonotype was sampled from an adult man with Graves' ophthalmopathy. This chain links TRBV5-5 with TRBJ1-6; D gene unclear. The sample was peripheral blood. The CDR3 spells CASSSSGYNSPLHF. CDR3 nucleotide sequence: TGTGCCAGCAGCTCTTCTGGCTATAATTCACCCCTCCACTTT.